This is a list of T cell receptor beta chains from one sample in a study of regulatory T cells in long-lasting Graves disease. A single record per CDR3 protein comes from TCRdb applying MiXCR to the multiplex PCR reads. The data show under 700,000 distinct CDR3 sequences, with about 16% seen just once and around 25% held by the top ten. The sample was also linked to a second study, of T cells in Graves' hyperthyroidism and ophthalmopathy.

Source: peripheral blood mononuclear cells (PBMCs), taken at new diagnosis, from a patient treated with antithyroid drugs. These receptors came from a woman aged 40-65 years with Graves disease. The conserved cysteine and the conserved F or W are not part of the CDR3 here. The order of the fields is V gene, D gene, J gene, clone size, CDR3 protein. A D gene is named only where the DNA matches it firmly. The size entry is marked missing in some rows and otherwise reads once, few, many or a size class.

TRBV2	TRBD2	TRBJ2-5	many	ASSRTSGSQETQY
TRBV2	NA	TRBJ1-2	many	ASNAAGAGYGYT
TRBV20-1	NA	TRBJ1-3	few	SARVWDNSGNTIY
TRBV3-1	NA	TRBJ2-4	NA	ASSRLGENIQY
TRBV11-2	NA	TRBJ1-4	NA	ASSFGPTNEKLF
TRBV6-1	NA	TRBJ1-2	few	ASSPRGGSANYGYT
TRBV6-2/TRBV6-3	NA	TRBJ1-1	many	ASSYSPRNTEAF
TRBV3-1	NA	TRBJ1-5	many	ASSQAGWYQPQH
TRBV6-5	TRBD2	TRBJ2-7	few	ASSSQRGGGDHEQY
TRBV3-1	TRBD2	TRBJ2-1	few	ASSPFRSGGTLLSYNEQF
TRBV7-7	NA	TRBJ2-3	NA	ASSFGGDLTDTQY
TRBV3-1	NA	TRBJ1-1	many	ASTPGTSNTEAF
TRBV15	NA	TRBJ1-4	many	ATSTGSTNEKLF
TRBV2	NA	TRBJ1-3	NA	ASSDRISGNTIY
TRBV28	NA	TRBJ1-5	few	ASSSTLRPQH
TRBV20-1	NA	TRBJ1-1	NA	SAMDSRMNTEAF
TRBV20-1	NA	TRBJ1-2	many	SAQTDNYGYT
TRBV9	NA	TRBJ1-6	NA	ASSLDPGPLH
TRBV6-5	TRBD2	TRBJ2-1	NA	ASSYPPRTSGGADNEQF
TRBV11-2	NA	TRBJ2-7	many	ASSLDFRVHEQY
TRBV5-5	TRBD2	TRBJ2-7	many	ASSLASIAGVEQY
TRBV28	TRBD1	TRBJ1-3	few	ASRGTGTGTGNTIY
TRBV6-1	NA	TRBJ2-5	NA	ASRIGPETQY
TRBV6-2/TRBV6-3	NA	TRBJ1-3	NA	ASESWASSGNTIY
TRBV5-4	TRBD2	TRBJ2-3	few	ASSLYGGGTDTQY
TRBV20-1	TRBD1	TRBJ1-2	NA	SARDGTGSRSYT
TRBV19	NA	TRBJ2-2	few	ASSMTGLRNTGELF
TRBV29-1	NA	TRBJ2-3	many	SVERHSTDTQY
TRBV10-3	TRBD2	TRBJ2-3	few	AGTSGFTDTQY
TRBV12-3/TRBV12-4	NA	TRBJ2-7	many	ASSLDMNRAYEQY
TRBV24-1	NA	TRBJ1-2	few	ATSDPSNYGYT
TRBV2	TRBD1	TRBJ1-2	NA	ASTPDRGNYGYT
TRBV12-3/TRBV12-4	NA	TRBJ2-7	many	ASSKTYSYEQY
TRBV3-1	TRBD1	TRBJ1-1	few	ASRQGGHTEAF
TRBV11-2	TRBD1	TRBJ2-5	many	ASSLAIGGQATQETQY
TRBV7-6	NA	TRBJ1-4	NA	ASSTTNEKLF
TRBV2	NA	TRBJ2-1	many	ASSELSGREQF
TRBV12-3/TRBV12-4	NA	TRBJ1-1	many	ASSPNLGMNTEAF
TRBV29-1	NA	TRBJ1-4	NA	SVREATNEKLF
TRBV6-1	NA	TRBJ2-7	many	ASTASYSSYEQY
TRBV7-9	NA	TRBJ1-1	many	ASSSGVGNTEAF
TRBV20-1	NA	TRBJ2-7	few	SARDIYEQY
TRBV5-1	TRBD1	TRBJ2-1	NA	ASSPRTGVSYNEQF
TRBV24-1	TRBD1	TRBJ1-2	few	ATSDSYYRGEGYT
TRBV3-1	TRBD1	TRBJ1-4	many	ASSQVPPGTGVGEKLF
TRBV6-4	NA	TRBJ2-1	many	ASSSGTDNNEQF
TRBV2	NA	TRBJ1-5	many	ASSRQVNNQPQH
TRBV20-1	NA	TRBJ1-1	many	SAREGGNRWDTEAF
TRBV5-6	NA	TRBJ2-1	NA	ASSLAPGGYNEQF
TRBV5-5	NA	TRBJ1-1	many	ASSLDSAVTEAF